These T cell receptor beta chains were read from a single sample in a study of blood T cell repertoires in COVID-19. Sequenced by immunoSEQ multiplex PCR; TCRdb stores in-frame clones only, minus some. The table records some 60,000 clones, 75% to 95% of them present only once. What was sequenced was peripheral blood. These receptors originate from a man aged 55 to 69 with acute or convalescent COVID-19. CDR3s include the opening cysteine and the closing phenylalanine or tryptophan. A D gene is named only where the DNA matches it firmly. Not every row has a clone size; where given, it reads once, few, many or a size class.

d_call j_call v_call clone_size cdr3_nt cdr3_aa
TRBD1 TRBJ2-5 TRBV2 - TGTGCCAGCAGTCGGGACAGGGGGCAGACCCAGTACTTC CASSRDRGQTQYF
- TRBJ1-4 TRBV6-6 - TGTGCCAGCAGTCCCAGAGGGGGAAATGAAAAACTGTTTTTT CASSPRGGNEKLFF
- TRBJ2-7 TRBV30 - TGTGCCTGGAAGACGGGAGTGGACGAGCAGTACTTC CAWKTGVDEQYF
- TRBJ1-2 TRBV6-6 - TGTGCCAGCAGCAATGGACCAAGGACGGGGTCCTATGGCTACACCTTC CASSNGPRTGSYGYTF
- TRBJ1-1 TRBV20-1 - TGCAGTGCTAGCCGGAGCCCTGAAGCTTTCTTT CSASRSPEAFF
- TRBJ1-6 TRBV19 - TGTGCCAGTAGTATAATCGGGGGAGCCCAAAATTCACCCCTCCACTTT CASSIIGGAQNSPLHF
- TRBJ1-2 TRBV28 - TGTGCCAGCAGTCCCCCCGGGGATGGAGCTGGCTACACCTTC CASSPPGDGAGYTF
- TRBJ2-5 TRBV30 - TGTGCCTGGAGTGCAGGGTCCCCAGGGACCCAGTACTTC CAWSAGSPGTQYF
TRBD2 TRBJ2-7 TRBV5-1 - TGCGCCAGCAGCTGGGGGACTAGCGGAACCTACGAGCAGTACTTC CASSWGTSGTYEQYF
TRBD2 TRBJ2-3 TRBV11-2 - TGTGCCAGCAGCTTAGATCGGCTAGCGGGAGGGTTCACAGATACGCAGTATTTT CASSLDRLAGGFTDTQYF
- TRBJ2-5 TRBV3-1/TRBV3-2 - TGTGCCAGCAGTCCTACCACGGGACTCCCGGGGTACTTC CASSPTTGLPGYF
TRBD1 TRBJ2-1 TRBV27 - TGTGCCAGCAGTATGCGACAGGGAGTCTTGCCGTTCTTC CASSMRQGVLPFF
TRBD2 TRBJ2-5 TRBV6-2/TRBV6-3 - TGTGCCAGCAGTTATTACGGAAGCGGGGCCACCCAAGAGACCCAGTACTTC CASSYYGSGATQETQYF
- TRBJ2-7 TRBV29-1 once - CSVVGAGIWYF
- TRBJ2-5 TRBV6-5 - TGTGCCAGCAGTTTAGGGGGCCAAGAGACCCAGTACTTC CASSLGGQETQYF
TRBD2 TRBJ2-1 TRBV5-4 few TGTGCCAGCAGCGGGGGACTAGCGGAGCAGTTCTTC CASSGGLAEQFF
- TRBJ1-2 TRBV12-3/TRBV12-4 - TGTGCCAGCAGTCCTAAATGGAGCTATGGCTACACCTTC CASSPKWSYGYTF
- TRBJ2-1 TRBV5-5 - TGTGCCAGCAGTAAGGGAGCGGGCCGCGAGAGGGAGCAGTTCTTC CASSKGAGREREQFF
- TRBJ1-5 TRBV5-6 - TGTGCCAGCAGCTTGGAGCGGGGGATAGTTCAGCCCCAGCATTTT CASSLERGIVQPQHF
- TRBJ1-5 TRBV5-5 - TGTGCCAGCAGCCCCTCGGTAGGAGGGACGGGAGGCAATCAGCCCCAGCATTTT CASSPSVGGTGGNQPQHF
TRBD2 TRBJ2-5 TRBV7-7 - TGTGCTAGCAGCACCACGGGGCTAGCGGGGGAGACCCAGTACTTC CASSTTGLAGETQYF
- TRBJ2-7 TRBV4-1 once TGCGCCAGCAGCCAAGACCTACCCTACAGGGTTGAGGGGGTCTACGAGCAGTACTTC CASSQDLPYRVEGVYEQYF
- TRBJ2-1 TRBV11-2 - TGTGCCAGCAACCCCTCGGGAGCTTACAATGAGCAGTTCTTC CASNPSGAYNEQFF
- TRBJ1-5 TRBV19 - TGTGCCAGTAGTATCGGGACAACTACAAGGCAGCCCCAGCATTTT CASSIGTTTRQPQHF
TRBD1 TRBJ2-7 TRBV6-2/TRBV6-3 - TGTGCCAGCAGTTACCCCAGGACAGGTGGCGAGCAGTACTTC CASSYPRTGGEQYF
- TRBJ2-3 TRBV7-9 - TGTGCCAGCAGCTTAGGGAGGACTACCTCTGGGGATACGCAGTATTTT CASSLGRTTSGDTQYF
- TRBJ1-3 TRBV10-3 - TGTGCCATCGGCTGGACCGGGAACTCTGGAAACACCATATATTTT CAIGWTGNSGNTIYF
TRBD1 TRBJ1-2 TRBV6-4 - TGTGCCAGCAGTGACTCAGGGGGCGGTGTGAGTGGCTACACCTTC CASSDSGGGVSGYTF
- TRBJ2-7 TRBV5-6 - TGTGCCAGCAGCTTGACGGCAGGGAATTTCTACGAGCAGTACTTC CASSLTAGNFYEQYF
- TRBJ2-3 TRBV14 - TGTGCCAGCAGCCAAGATTTGTCCCCGAGCACAGATACGCAGTATTTT CASSQDLSPSTDTQYF
- TRBJ2-1 TRBV23-1 once TGCGCCAGCAGTCAATCAAGGGCCAGGGCTACCCTTTCCTACAATGAGCAGTTCTTC CASSQSRARATLSYNEQFF
- TRBJ1-1 TRBV14 - TGTGCCAGCAGCCAAGATCAGTGGGCAGGCATGAACACTGAAGCTTTCTTT CASSQDQWAGMNTEAFF
- TRBJ1-6 TRBV2 once TGTGCCAGCAGTGATAGGACATATTATAATTCACCCCTCCACTTT CASSDRTYYNSPLHF
TRBD1 TRBJ1-1 TRBV10-3 - TGTGCCATCAGCCAGAACACAGGGGCGAACACTGAAGCTTTCTTT CAISQNTGANTEAFF
TRBD2 TRBJ2-7 TRBV19 - TGTGCCAGTAGCATTACTAGCGGGAGCAACGAGCAGTACTTC CASSITSGSNEQYF
TRBD1 TRBJ2-3 TRBV28 - TGTGCCAGCAGTTCTCTGGGACAGGGGGTTTCAGATACGCAGTATTTT CASSSLGQGVSDTQYF
TRBD1 TRBJ1-6 TRBV19 - TGTGCCAGTAGACCCATCGACAGGGGTAATTCACCCCTCCACTTT CASRPIDRGNSPLHF
- TRBJ1-3 TRBV14 few TGTGCCAGCAGCCAAGACAGGGGAGGAAACACCATATATTTT CASSQDRGGNTIYF
- TRBJ1-2 TRBV6-5 - TGTGCCAGCAGTTACTCGCGGGGCAGGGATGGCTACACCTTC CASSYSRGRDGYTF
TRBD1 TRBJ1-4 TRBV27 - TGTGCCAGCAGTACCTTGACAGGGGAAGGTGAAAAACTGTTTTTT CASSTLTGEGEKLFF
TRBD1 TRBJ2-7 TRBV7-2 - TGTGCCAGCAGCCTGGCGACAGGGAGCTCCTACGAGCAGTACTTC CASSLATGSSYEQYF
TRBD1 TRBJ1-2 TRBV19 - TGTGCCAGTAGTGTCCAGGGGGCTGTCTATGGCTACACCTTC CASSVQGAVYGYTF